The source of this TCR beta chain is a study of T cell responses to AZD1222 COVID-19 vaccine. Study-wide results and limits: Seropositive at baseline were only six or seven AZD1222 recipients. An increase in Spike-specific TCR breadth and depth was observed after two AZD1222 doses.

V shed 5 bases and J shed 4 bases, with 8 bases lying between them. CDR1 is LNHDA, CDR2 SQIVND, per germline (reference sequence). The CDR3 covers 12 residues. For this clone: Antigen: not known.

Here immunoSEQ multiplex PCR was the method, and the copy in TCRdb shows in-frame clones only, minus some. The repertoire holds approximately 110,000 clones, with 87% as singletons. The clonotype was recovered from an adult in good health. This sequence joins TRBV19 and TRBJ1-2; D is unclear. Sample: peripheral blood, taken on day 0 of AZD1222 vaccination. The CDR3 nucleotides read TGTGCCAGTAGTCAAGACGGCTATGGCTACACCTTC. Translation gives CASSQDGYGYTF.